This record covers a single T cell receptor beta chain. These data belong to a study of blood T cell repertoires in COVID-19. V shed 0 bases and J 7 bases; nucleotides not matched to a gene: 4. The length of the CDR3 is 15 residues. The germline gives CDR1 SGHRS, CDR2 YFSETQ. Produced via immunoSEQ multiplex PCR; TCRdb's table is partial and in-frame only. This sample yields 250,000 to 300,000 clones, of which about 88% are seen a single time; around 13% belongs to the top ten. The TCR sequence derives from a woman aged 55 to 70 with acute or convalescent COVID-19. V is TRBV5-1 and J is TRBJ1-6; 7 nucleotides agree with TRBD1. The sample taken for sequencing was peripheral blood. The CDR3 protein is CASSLVTGFNSPLHF. The CDR3 bases are TGCGCCAGCAGCTTGGTGACAGGGTTCAATTCACCCCTCCACTTT.